These 27 T cell receptor beta chains share one sample of origin, sequenced in a study of T cell changes during pregnancy in multiple sclerosis. Assay: immunoSEQ multiplex PCR; the TCRdb copy retains only in-frame clones and omits some. The sample has fewer than 140,000 clones; about 90% are singletons. Sequenced material: peripheral blood, taken before pregnancy. Every receptor here comes from a female donor with multiple sclerosis, enrolled in a pregnancy study.

The count of this clone is one. The rearrangement uses TRBV6-5 and TRBJ1-5; tentative D call: TRBD1 (5 bases). The CDR3 has 14 amino acids. V was clipped by 6 bases and J by 6 bases, with 15 bases between them. In germline, CDR1 is MNHEY, CDR2 SVGAGI. Here the CDR3 DNA reads TGTGCCAGCAGAGCGGGCAGGGAAAGTCAGCCCCAGCATTTT. Translated, it gives CASRAGRESQPQHF.

This clone was counted only a few times. The chain is built from TRBV4-1 and TRBJ1-1; D not resolved. This CDR3 spans 14 amino acids. The V gene's germline CDR1 is MGHRA and CDR2 YSYEKL. V was trimmed by 0 bases and J by 3 bases, leaving 8 bases between them. The CDR3 nucleotides are TGCGCCAGCAGCCAAGAAAATGGCTACACTGAAGCTTTCTTT. The encoded protein is CASSQENGYTEAFF.

The CDR3 coding sequence is TGTGCCTGGAGTGTAACAGGGCCGGATTCACCCCTCCACTTT. Translated: CAWSVTGPDSPLHF. This chain uses TRBV30 with TRBJ1-6; perhaps TRBD1 as D (6 bases). V was pared by 0 bases and J by 8 bases, with 11 bases between. The V gene's germline CDR1 is GTSNPN and CDR2 SVGIG (reference sequence). The CDR3 has 14 amino acids.

CDR3 in DNA: TGTGCCAGCAGTGAATCATGGGGGCTAGGCGAGCAGTACTTC. It is translated as CASSESWGLGEQYF. This chain uses TRBV6-1 with TRBJ2-7, with a possible D match to TRBD1 (6 bases). Trimming took off 2 bases at V and 6 bases at J, with 14 bases between the two ends. The CDR3 has 14 residues. Germline V gene data show CDR1 as MNHNS and CDR2 as SASEGT.

The rearrangement uses TRBV4-2 and TRBJ2-1; D unresolved. V lost 0 bases and J lost 9, with 21 bases in between. Germline V CDR1 and CDR2: LGHNA, YNFKEQ. CDR3 length: 17 amino acids. This chain's CDR3 is CASSQDTSYSPSIEQFF. In nucleotides, the CDR3 is TGTGCCAGCAGCCAAGACACTTCATACTCGCCATCGATTGAGCAGTTCTTC.

The V and J genes are TRBV29-1 and TRBJ2-5; TRBD2 matches 8 bases. The trim removed 5 bases at V and 2 bases at J, leaving 13 bases unmatched. The CDR3 extends over 16 amino acids. Germline V gene data show CDR1 as SQVTM and CDR2 as ANQGSEA. CDR3 DNA sequence: TGCAGCGTTCGAAACACGGGGGGGAAATCACAAGAGACCCAGTACTTC. Amino acid sequence: CSVRNTGGKSQETQYF.

This chain joins TRBV7-2 and TRBJ2-5; 15 nucleotides match TRBD2. Germline loops: CDR1 SGHTA, CDR2 FQGNSA. The CDR3 runs 16 residues. J lost 2 bases, V lost 5 bases, and 3 bases had no gene match. The CDR3 nucleotides read TGTGCCAGCAGCCAGGGACTAGCGGGGGGACAAGAGACCCAGTACTTC. Protein sequence: CASSQGLAGGQETQYF.

V is TRBV30 and J is TRBJ2-6; D is unresolved. V gave up 5 bases and J gave up 4 bases, with 6 bases separating them. Germline CDR1 GTSNPN, CDR2 SVGIG (reference sequence). The CDR3 sequence is 12 residues long. The CDR3 protein is CAWEPGANVLTF. Written as DNA, the CDR3 is TGTGCCTGGGAGCCCGGGGCCAACGTCCTGACTTTC.

CDR3 in DNA: TGTGCCAGCAGCTCCACAGCCTACGAGCAGTACTTC. It translates to CASSSTAYEQYF. V gene TRBV5-6 combines with J gene TRBJ2-7, with D unresolved. Trimming took 3 bases from V and 2 from J, leaving 6 bases between them. Germline V gene data show CDR1 as SGHDT and CDR2 as YYEEEE. The CDR3 totals 12 residues.

This chain joins TRBV7-9 and TRBJ2-3, with D maybe TRBD1 (5 bases). CDR3 length equals 12 residues. In germline, CDR1 is SEHNR, CDR2 FQNEAQ (reference sequence). Trimming pared 5 bases from V and 7 bases from J, leaving 10 bases between. CDR3 sequence: CASSPKGYTQYF. The CDR3 DNA is TGTGCCAGCAGCCCAAAGGGGTATACGCAGTATTTT.

The chain links TRBV5-1 to TRBJ1-2; 8 bases are a match to TRBD1. Germline V gives CDR1 SGHRS, CDR2 YFSETQ. Trimming took 4 bases from V and 3 from J; bases not matched to a gene: 5. The CDR3 runs to 14 residues. The CDR3 sequence: CASSDRQGYYGYTF. Written as DNA, the CDR3 is TGCGCCAGCAGCGACCGACAGGGGTACTATGGCTACACCTTC. Full variable domain (remainder filled in from reference TRBV5-1 and TRBJ1-2): KAGVTQTPRYLIKTRGQQVTLSCSPISGHRSVSWYQQTPGQGLQFLFEYFSETQRNKGNFPGRFSGRQFSNSRSEMNVSTLELGDSALYLCASSDRQGYYGYTFGSGTRLTVV.

The chain links TRBV14 to TRBJ2-3; 8 bases are a match to TRBD2. The CDR3 has 17 amino acids. Per germline, CDR1 SGHDN and CDR2 FVKESK. V lost 0 bases and J lost 2; bases outside the gene matches: 7. Written as DNA, the CDR3 is TGTGCCAGCAGCCAAGATTCACCAGCGGGAGCCACAGATACGCAGTATTTT. Amino acid sequence: CASSQDSPAGATDTQYF.

The chain joins TRBV5-4 to TRBJ1-1; D not resolved. Trimming cost V 1 base and J 3 bases, with 10 bases left between them. Germline assignment: CDR1 SGHNT and CDR2 YYREEE (reference sequence). The CDR3 covers 14 residues. CDR3: CASSLRQVDTEAFF. The CDR3 nucleotides are TGTGCCAGCAGCTTGCGTCAGGTCGACACTGAAGCTTTCTTT.

This rearrangement joins TRBV11-3 to TRBJ1-4; 10 nucleotides align to TRBD1. This CDR3 region has 19 residues. J was trimmed by 2 bases and V by 3 bases; bases with no gene match: 12. CDR1 and CDR2 (germline): SGHNT, YENEEA. DNA of the CDR3: TGTGCCAGCAGCTTTTCCGGGACAGGGGCGGCTTGGACTAATGAAAAACTGTTTTTT. Its translation: CASSFSGTGAAWTNEKLFF. Full variable domain (outside the CDR3, taken from reference TRBV11-3 and TRBJ1-4): EAGVVQSPRYKIIEKKQPVAFWCNPISGHNTLYWYLQNLGQGPELLIRYENEEAVDDSQLPKDRFSAERLKGVDSTLKIQPAELGDSAVYLCASSFSGTGAAWTNEKLFFGSGTQLSVL.

This rearrangement joins TRBV6-5 to TRBJ1-5, with 9 bases that match TRBD1. In germline, CDR1 is MNHEY, CDR2 SVGAGI. V lost 5 bases, J lost 1 base, and 3 bases stayed unmatched. This CDR3 comprises 15 residues. The CDR3 is CASSAGTGSNQPQHF. CDR3 DNA: TGTGCCAGCAGTGCGGGGACAGGGAGCAATCAGCCCCAGCATTTT.

The chain links TRBV4-1 to TRBJ2-7, with D possibly being TRBD2 (5 bases). Germline CDR1 and CDR2: MGHRA and YSYEKL. V shed 1 base and J shed 0 bases, with 16 bases lying between them. The CDR3 sequence is 17 residues long. DNA of the CDR3: TGCGCCAGCAGCCAAGTATATAGCGCCGTCTCCTCCTACGAGCAGTACTTC. Protein product: CASSQVYSAVSSYEQYF.

The chain is built from TRBV7-8 and TRBJ2-1; 9 bases map to TRBD1. Losses at the gene ends were 5 bases for V and 14 bases for J; bases not matched to a gene: 10. The CDR3 contains 13 residues. The germline V gene encodes CDR1 SGHVS and CDR2 FQNEAQ. The CDR3 here is CASSSPSGTGKFF. The CDR3 DNA reads TGTGCCAGCAGCAGCCCCTCCGGGACAGGGAAGTTCTTC.

The gene calls are TRBV9 and TRBJ1-2; TRBD1 might be the D (5 bases). CDR1 SGDLS and CDR2 YYNGEE come from the germline V gene. This CDR3 has 16 amino acids. V was shortened by 3 bases and J by 6 bases, with 21 bases between the two germline ends. CDR3 nucleotides: TGTGCCAGCAGCGCAAATAGTTGGGGGGATCAGGATGGCTACACCTTC. Protein: CASSANSWGDQDGYTF. Complete variable domain (other parts from reference TRBV9 and TRBJ1-2): DSGVTQTPKHLITATGQRVTLRCSPRSGDLSVYWYQQSLDQGLQFLIQYYNGEERAKGNILERFSAQQFPDLHSELNLSSLELGDSALYFCASSANSWGDQDGYTFGSGTRLTVV.

V usage is TRBV7-9 and J usage is TRBJ2-1; a weak D match, TRBD2 (7 bases). Germline CDR1 and CDR2: SEHNR and FQNEAQ (reference sequence). The length of the CDR3 is 14 residues. Between the trimmed V and J ends, which lost 0 bases and 6 bases, there was a span of 9 bases. CDR3 region: CASSLAGGLNEQFF. DNA of the CDR3: TGTGCCAGCAGCTTAGCGGGGGGGCTCAATGAGCAGTTCTTC.

This clone was counted a single time. The genes are TRBV5-3 and TRBJ2-1, with TRBD2 identical over 8 bases. TRBV5-3 qualifies as an ORF whose function is uncertain. CDR3 length: 14 amino acids. Trimming took 4 bases from V and 9 from J; bases not matched to a gene: 9. CDR3 in amino acids: CARSRTSGSGEQFF. In nucleotides, the CDR3 is TGTGCCAGAAGCCGTACTAGCGGATCGGGTGAGCAGTTCTTC.

The chain uses TRBV19 and TRBJ2-1, with 10 positions matching TRBD2. V lost 4 bases and J lost 4; bases outside the gene matches: 16. The CDR3 length is 19 residues. Germline assignment: CDR1 LNHDA and CDR2 SQIVND (reference sequence). The CDR3 reads CASSKLAGRTVPDYNEQFF. The CDR3, as DNA: TGTGCCAGTAGTAAACTAGCGGGGCGCACGGTACCGGATTACAATGAGCAGTTCTTC.

The V gene is TRBV9, the J gene TRBJ2-3, with TRBD1 matching 7 bases. Looked up from germline, CDR1 is SGDLS and CDR2 is YYNGEE. This CDR3 has 16 residues. Trimming removed 4 bases from V and 3 bases from J; junction bases left unmatched: 11. The CDR3 region has the DNA TGTGCCAGCAGCCCCTCCGACAGGGCTGATACAGATACGCAGTATTTT. It is translated as CASSPSDRADTDTQYF. The complete variable domain, with remaining parts taken from reference TRBV9 and TRBJ2-3, reads DSGVTQTPKHLITATGQRVTLRCSPRSGDLSVYWYQQSLDQGLQFLIQYYNGEERAKGNILERFSAQQFPDLHSELNLSSLELGDSALYFCASSPSDRADTDTQYFGPGTRLTVL.

The rearrangement links TRBV7-3 to TRBJ1-1, with D maybe TRBD1 (5 bases). Between the trimmed V and J ends, which lost 2 bases and 3 bases, there was a span of 10 bases. The V gene's germline CDR1 is SGHTA and CDR2 FQGTGA. The CDR3 contains 14 residues. CDR3 in amino acids: CASSLGAGYTEAFF. The CDR3 region has the DNA TGTGCCAGCAGCTTAGGGGCAGGTTACACTGAAGCTTTCTTT.

The rearrangement links TRBV7-8 to TRBJ1-2; D possibly corresponds to TRBD1 (6 bases). This CDR3 region has 12 residues. In germline, CDR1 is SGHVS, CDR2 FQNEAQ. Trimming shortened V by 7 bases and J by 8 bases, and 14 bases separated the two germline ends. The CDR3 protein is CASTPLRGGYTF. The CDR3 DNA reads as TGTGCCAGCACCCCTCTCAGGGGCGGCTACACCTTC.

The chain employs TRBV10-3 and TRBJ2-7; TRBD1 agrees at 8 bases. Germline values: CDR1 ENHRY, CDR2 SYGVKD. The V and J ends lost 8 bases and 0 bases, in that order; junction bases with no gene match: 6. This CDR3 comprises 14 residues. The CDR3 loop is CAIGRQGSSYEQYF. DNA for the CDR3: TGTGCCATCGGCCGACAGGGGAGCTCCTACGAGCAGTACTTC.

The rearrangement uses TRBV19 and TRBJ2-5; 10 bases are a match to TRBD1. Germline CDR1 reads LNHDA; CDR2 reads SQIVND (reference sequence). V shed 3 bases, J shed 5 bases, and the junction held 3 bases outside the gene matches. The CDR3 length is 14 residues. CDR3 amino acids: CASSMGQGRETQYF. The CDR3 DNA follows: TGTGCCAGTAGTATGGGACAGGGGCGGGAGACCCAGTACTTC.

This chain links TRBV28 with TRBJ1-6; the D gene is possibly TRBD1 (6 bases). This CDR3 is 14 amino acids long. Germline V gene data show CDR1 as MDHEN and CDR2 as SYDVKM. V lost 7 bases to trimming and J lost 7 bases, with 14 bases between them. The CDR3 DNA reads as TGTGCCAGCAACCCATTGGGGGCAAATTCACCCCTCCACTTT. As protein: CASNPLGANSPLHF.